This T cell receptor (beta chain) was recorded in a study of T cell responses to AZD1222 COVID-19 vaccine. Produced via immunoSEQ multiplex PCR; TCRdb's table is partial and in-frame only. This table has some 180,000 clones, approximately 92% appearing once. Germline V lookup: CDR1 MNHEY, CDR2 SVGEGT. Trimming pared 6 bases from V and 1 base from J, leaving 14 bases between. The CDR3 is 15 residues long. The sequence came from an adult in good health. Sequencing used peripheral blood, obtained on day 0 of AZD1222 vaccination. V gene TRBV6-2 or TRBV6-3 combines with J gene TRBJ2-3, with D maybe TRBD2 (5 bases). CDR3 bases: TGTGCCAGCAGCGGGATTGTCCGGGGCACAGATACGCAGTATTTT. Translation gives CASSGIVRGTDTQYF.